Below, one T cell receptor beta chain is given with its context. This entry is derived from a study of Ad26.COV2.S vaccination and SARS-CoV-2 variants. Background on the study: Trial arm assignment for the donor was COV1001 Ad26.COV2.S. Recipients of Ad26.COV2.S got it intramuscularly, once or twice 56 days apart.

This table comes from immunoSEQ multiplex PCR, and its TCRdb copy is limited to in-frame clones, with some not included. Of roughly 700,000 clones in the sample, roughly 90% were seen once. Treatment in this sample: 15 to 20 received Ad26.COV2.S at low or high dose, single or two shots; five or six received placebo; per-sample allocation not given. Day 63 following the first vaccine or placebo injection was when the samples were taken. Germline V gene lookup returns CDR1 LGHDT and CDR2 YNNKEL (reference sequence). The CDR3 loop spans 15 amino acids. The V and J ends lost 5 bases and 1 base, in that order; junction bases with no gene match: 5.

Sequenced here: peripheral blood, sampled in a trial of Ad26.COV2.S vaccine versus placebo. This chain connects TRBV3-1 (or the pseudogene TRBV3-2) to TRBJ2-3; 8 bases line up with TRBD2. The source is a person aged 18-65 years who received the Ad26.COV2.S COVID-19 vaccine or a placebo. CDR3 sequence reads: CASSSTSDRTDTQYF. The CDR3 DNA is TGTGCCAGCAGCTCGACTAGCGACCGCACAGATACGCAGTATTTT.